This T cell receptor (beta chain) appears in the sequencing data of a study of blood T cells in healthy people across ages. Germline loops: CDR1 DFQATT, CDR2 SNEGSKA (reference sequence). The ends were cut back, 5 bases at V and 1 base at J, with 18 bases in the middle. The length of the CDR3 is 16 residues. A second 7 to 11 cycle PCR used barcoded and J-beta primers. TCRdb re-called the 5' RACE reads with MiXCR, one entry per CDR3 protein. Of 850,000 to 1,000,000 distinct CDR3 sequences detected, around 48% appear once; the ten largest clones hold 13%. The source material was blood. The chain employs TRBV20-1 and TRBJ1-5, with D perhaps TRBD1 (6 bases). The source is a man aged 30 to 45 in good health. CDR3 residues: CSAGGQISGSNQPQHF. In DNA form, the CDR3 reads TGCAGTGCTGGAGGACAGATCTCAGGAAGCAATCAGCCCCAGCATTTT.